This passage covers 27 T cell receptor beta chains from one sample sequenced in a study of T-cell reconstitution after alpha-beta-depleted transplantation in children. It was with unique molecular identifiers that the TCRbeta library was prepared. TCRdb passed the PCR reads through MiXCR, listing each CDR3 protein once. The profile covers approximately 93,000 distinct CDR3 sequences, with roughly 8.4% appearing a single time and more than 6.5% taken by the ten largest. The material was PBMCs from the stem cell graft donor, obtained from the stem cell graft. Receptors were obtained from a human donor who donated a stem cell graft to a child with congenital amegakaryocytic thrombocytopenia.

This clonotype was detected ten times or more. The rearrangement uses TRBV4-2 and TRBJ2-2, with D unclear. The CDR3 has 15 amino acids. V lost 0 bases, J lost 0 bases, and 5 bases lay in between. Germline-derived CDR1 and CDR2 are LGHNA and YNFKEQ. CDR3 amino acids: CASSQDLANTGELFF. In nucleotides, the CDR3 is TGTGCCAGCAGCCAAGATCTCGCGAACACCGGGGAGCTGTTTTTT.

The table lists this clonotype with many counts. This chain links TRBV14 with TRBJ2-5; TRBD1 matches at 8 bases. The J segment lost 4 bases and the V segment lost 2 bases, leaving 3 bases of the junction unmatched. The CDR3 contains 14 residues. Germline values: CDR1 SGHDN, CDR2 FVKESK. In DNA form, the CDR3 reads TGTGCCAGCAGCCAAAGGACAGGGAGAGAGACCCAGTACTTC. It is translated as CASSQRTGRETQYF. Full variable domain (missing parts from reference TRBV14 and TRBJ2-5): EAGVTQFPSHSVIEKGQTVTLRCDPISGHDNLYWYRRVMGKEIKFLLHFVKESKQDESGMPNNRFLAERTGGTYSTLKVQPAELEDSGVYFCASSQRTGRETQYFGPGTRLLVL.

The chain is built from TRBV14 and TRBJ1-1, with D perhaps TRBD1 (5 bases). V lost 0 bases, J lost 1 base, and 12 bases lay in between. The CDR3 spans 16 residues. The germline gives CDR1 SGHDN, CDR2 FVKESK. CDR3 region: CASSQERGAPNTEAFF. CDR3 DNA sequence: TGTGCCAGCAGCCAAGAACGTGGGGCGCCGAACACTGAAGCTTTCTTT.

The table lists this clonotype with many counts. V usage is TRBV7-9 and J usage is TRBJ1-1; 8 nucleotides align to TRBD1. This CDR3 is built from 12 residues. The V and J ends lost 6 bases and 3 bases, in that order; junction bases with no gene match: 0. The germline V gene has CDR1 SEHNR and CDR2 FQNEAQ (reference sequence). The CDR3, as DNA: TGTGCCAGCAGGGACAGGGACACTGAAGCTTTCTTT. Its protein product is CASRDRDTEAFF.

This clonotype was seen ten or more times. V usage is TRBV11-2 and J usage is TRBJ2-3; TRBD2 agrees at 8 bases. V shed 5 bases, J shed 5 bases, and the junction held 6 bases outside the gene matches. This CDR3 has 14 residues. The germline V gene has CDR1 SGHAT and CDR2 FQNNGV. The CDR3, as DNA: TGTGCCAGCAGCCTCGGGGGGGTAGTAGATACGCAGTATTTT. Protein: CASSLGGVVDTQYF.

At least ten counts were recorded for this clonotype. The CDR3 here is CSARGGSTKNIQYF. The CDR3, as DNA: TGCAGTGCCAGGGGCGGGAGTACCAAAAACATTCAGTACTTC. The chain links TRBV20-1 to TRBJ2-4, with a possible D match to TRBD2 (7 bases). The CDR3 spans 14 residues. Between the trimmed V and J ends, which lost 6 bases and 2 bases, there was a span of 14 bases. Germline V gene lookup returns CDR1 DFQATT and CDR2 SNEGSKA (reference sequence).

This clonotype was seen at least ten times. The chain uses TRBV4-1 and TRBJ1-4, with 10 bases matching TRBD1. V trimming: 3 bases; J trimming: 8 bases; junction bases outside the gene matches: 9. The germline gives CDR1 MGHRA, CDR2 YSYEKL. CDR3 length equals 16 residues. The CDR3 DNA reads as TGCGCCAGCAGCCATTTAGGACAGGGGGAGAGCGAAAAACTGTTTTTT. Translated: CASSHLGQGESEKLFF.

This clonotype was found many times. V gene TRBV20-1 combines with J gene TRBJ2-7, with 10 bases fitting TRBD2. Germline CDR1 is DFQATT and CDR2 is SNEGSKA (reference sequence). J lost 7 bases, V lost 2 bases, and 11 bases had no gene match. This CDR3 spans 15 amino acids. CDR3: CSARPVSGRAVEQYF. CDR3 bases: TGCAGTGCTAGACCTGTAAGCGGGAGGGCCGTGGAGCAGTACTTC.

This clonotype came up many times. The chain is built from TRBV7-8 and TRBJ2-1, with a possible D match to TRBD2 (5 bases). The CDR3 totals 16 residues. The V and J ends lost 1 base and 7 bases respectively, with 17 bases between them. Germline CDR1 reads SGHVS; CDR2 reads FQNEAQ. The CDR3 reads CASSLVYDGGSNEQFF. The CDR3 DNA is TGTGCCAGCAGCTTAGTGTACGACGGAGGCTCGAATGAGCAGTTCTTC.

Many counts were recorded for this clonotype. V usage is TRBV5-1 and J usage is TRBJ1-1; D gene uncertain. The germline V gene has CDR1 SGHRS and CDR2 YFSETQ. V was pared by 3 bases and J by 1 base, with 7 bases between. The CDR3 length is 13 residues. As DNA, the CDR3 is TGCGCCAGCAGCTATGCTCGGAACACTGAAGCTTTCTTT. Residues: CASSYARNTEAFF.

This clonotype has a count of ten or more. The chain combines TRBV15 with TRBJ2-1; D ambiguous. This CDR3 contains 13 residues. CDR1 and CDR2 from the germline V gene are LNHNV and YYDKDF (reference sequence). Trimming stripped 0 bases from V and 10 bases from J, with 10 bases between. CDR3 sequence: CATSRDIQAEQFF. DNA for the CDR3: TGTGCCACCAGCAGAGACATCCAGGCAGAGCAGTTCTTC.

This clonotype has ten or more counts. V is TRBV5-6 and J is TRBJ2-2; 11 bases align to TRBD2. Unmatched junction bases numbered 6, after V lost 4 bases and J lost 7 bases. This CDR3 region has 15 residues. Germline assignment: CDR1 SGHDT and CDR2 YYEEEE. The CDR3 is CASSNGLAGYGELFF. For the CDR3, the DNA is TGTGCCAGCAGCAACGGACTAGCGGGCTACGGGGAGCTGTTTTTT.

This chain joins TRBV5-1 and TRBJ2-3; D is uncertain. V lost 4 bases, J lost 4 bases, and 16 bases lay in between. CDR1 and CDR2 from the germline V gene are SGHRS and YFSETQ. The CDR3 length is 15 residues. The CDR3 DNA follows: TGCGCCAGCAGCAAAGACACTGGGGTGGCAGATACGCAGTATTTT. Translation gives CASSKDTGVADTQYF.

This clonotype was seen repeatedly, ten times or more. This chain connects TRBV10-2 to TRBJ2-7; maybe TRBD2 (6 bases). From germline, CDR1 is WSHSY and CDR2 SAAADI. The CDR3 covers 16 residues. The V end lost 3 bases, the J end lost 4 bases, and 19 bases lay between the germline ends. As DNA, the CDR3 is TGCGCCAGCAGTGACCCGTTTAGCGGAGGGGCTTACGAGCAGTACTTC. The encoded protein is CASSDPFSGGAYEQYF.

This clonotype was seen ten or more times. V and J are TRBV7-2 and TRBJ1-6, with D possibly TRBD1 on 6 matching bases. The ends were cut back, 5 bases at V and 8 bases at J, with 13 bases in the middle. This CDR3 contains 14 residues. Germline V gene sequence: CDR1 SGHTA, CDR2 FQGNSA. The CDR3 bases are TGTGCCAGCAGCCCGTACAGGGAATATTCACCCCTCCACTTT. Translated: CASSPYREYSPLHF.

This clonotype was counted ten times or more. V usage is TRBV12-3 or TRBV12-4 and J usage is TRBJ1-2, with D possibly matching TRBD1 (6 bases). CDR3 size: 15 residues. Deletions cut 5 bases from V and 3 bases from J, with 16 bases between. CDR3 nucleotides: TGTGCCAGCAGTCCAAGGGGGGCCTACTACTATGGCTACACCTTC. This gives the protein CASSPRGAYYYGYTF.

This clonotype was seen ten or more times. This sequence joins TRBV7-2 and TRBJ1-1, with a weak D call TRBD1 (6 bases). This CDR3 has 15 amino acids. Germline loops: CDR1 SGHTA, CDR2 FQGNSA. Trimming left V 7 bases short and J 5 bases short, with 20 bases between. The CDR3 region has the DNA TGTGCCAGCACCCCAGACGGCAGGGGAATGACTGAAGCTTTCTTT. Its protein product is CASTPDGRGMTEAFF.

This clonotype was recorded at least ten times. CDR3 coding DNA: TGCGCCAGCAGCTTAGGACAGGGAATTCCGTCGCAAGAGACCCAGTACTTC. This gives the protein CASSLGQGIPSQETQYF. V and J are TRBV5-1 and TRBJ2-5; 8 nucleotides align to TRBD1. V was pared by 2 bases and J by 2 bases, with 11 bases of the junction left unmatched. This CDR3 has 17 residues. CDR1 and CDR2 (germline): SGHRS, YFSETQ.

The table lists this clonotype with many counts. V gene TRBV2 combines with J gene TRBJ1-1, with a tentative D call TRBD1 (6 bases). Trimming removed 4 bases from V and 1 base from J, with 13 bases in between. The germline V gene encodes CDR1 SNHLY and CDR2 FYNNEI. This CDR3 has 15 residues. The CDR3 bases are TGTGCCAGCAGTGGGACAGCAGGACCGAACACTGAAGCTTTCTTT. This translates into CASSGTAGPNTEAFF.

Ten or more counts support this clonotype. V is TRBV4-1 and J is TRBJ1-4; the D is unclear. V shed 5 bases and J shed 5 bases, with 15 bases lying between them. Germline V gene data show CDR1 as MGHRA and CDR2 as YSYEKL. The CDR3 covers 15 residues. The CDR3 here is CASSAYPGPNEKLFF. The DNA for the CDR3 is TGCGCCAGCAGCGCATATCCGGGCCCCAATGAAAAACTGTTTTTT.

In its sample, this clonotype was seen many times. The chain has TRBV12-3 or TRBV12-4 and TRBJ1-2; 10 bases are a match to TRBD1. J lost 6 bases, V lost 4 bases, and 2 bases had no gene match. CDR3 length: 13 amino acids. The CDR3 loop is CASSSGQGDGYTF. The CDR3 DNA is TGTGCCAGCAGTTCTGGACAGGGGGATGGCTACACCTTC.

This clonotype was found many times. Written as DNA, the CDR3 is TGTGCCAGCAGTCTCAGGGTAGGGGAAGAGACCCAGTACTTC. This encodes CASSLRVGEETQYF. This rearrangement joins TRBV12-3 or TRBV12-4 to TRBJ2-5; D may be TRBD1 (5 bases). This CDR3 region has 14 residues. Trimming stripped 5 bases from V and 3 bases from J, with 13 bases between.

This clonotype was counted ten times or more. The chain uses TRBV24-1 and TRBJ2-1; 7 bases map to TRBD1. J lost 7 bases, V lost 7 bases, and 15 bases had no gene match. The CDR3 spans 16 residues. Germline V gene data show CDR1 as KGHDR and CDR2 as SFDVKD. The CDR3 protein is CATRETRDSRNNEQFF. CDR3 sequence (DNA): TGTGCCACCAGGGAAACTCGGGACAGTCGGAATAATGAGCAGTTCTTC.

The V call is TRBV20-1, the J call TRBJ2-1, with 7 bases matching TRBD1. The V gene end was trimmed by 6 bases and the J gene end by 0 bases; junction bases not matched to a gene: 8. The germline V gene encodes CDR1 DFQATT and CDR2 SNEGSKA (reference sequence). The CDR3 sequence is 15 residues long. This CDR3 is CSARQGVSSYNEQFF. Here the CDR3 DNA reads TGCAGTGCCCGGCAGGGGGTTAGCTCCTACAATGAGCAGTTCTTC.

Many counts were recorded for this clonotype. The CDR3 DNA is TGTGCCAGCAGTCCGGGACAGCTAAATCAGCCCCAGCATTTT. Protein sequence: CASSPGQLNQPQHF. The chain employs TRBV12-3 or TRBV12-4 and TRBJ1-5; 7 bases are shared with TRBD1. This CDR3 has 14 residues. J gave up 4 bases and V 5 bases, and 5 bases lay outside the gene matches.

This clonotype occurred many times. The chain recombines TRBV5-5 with TRBJ2-1; no definite D call. The CDR3 sequence is 11 residues long. V gave up 7 bases and J gave up 4 bases, with 6 bases separating them. CDR1 SGHKS and CDR2 YYEKEE come from the germline V gene (reference sequence). CDR3 sequence reads: CASFRYNEQFF. CDR3 DNA sequence: TGTGCCAGCTTCCGGTACAATGAGCAGTTCTTC.

The sample holds a few counts of this clonotype. The chain couples TRBV5-1 to TRBJ1-1; D is perhaps TRBD1 (5 bases). The CDR3 runs to 14 residues. Trimming took off 4 bases at V and 0 bases at J, with 10 bases between the two ends. Germline V gives CDR1 SGHRS, CDR2 YFSETQ. In nucleotides, the CDR3 is TGCGCCAGCAGCCTGACAGTAATGAACACTGAAGCTTTCTTT. Its translation is CASSLTVMNTEAFF.